The subject of this entry is one T cell receptor (beta chain). The data derive from a study of monozygotic twins with cystic fibrosis. CDR3 size: 15 residues. Trimming stripped 3 bases from V and 5 bases from J, with 14 bases between. Germline V gene sequence: CDR1 LGHNA, CDR2 YSLEER. Data came from immunoSEQ multiplex PCR; TCRdb stores just in-frame clones and leaves some out. The sample consists of approximately 24,000 clones, about 96% of them appearing once. The specimen was blood. The chain joins TRBV4-3 to TRBJ2-1; no clear D. This receptor was obtained from a girl aged 2-15 years with cystic fibrosis. DNA of the CDR3: TGCGCCAGCAGCCAGGTGTCGACCAGACACAATGAGCAGTTCTTC. Protein product: CASSQVSTRHNEQFF.